This T cell receptor (beta chain) is from a study of T cell responses to AZD1222 COVID-19 vaccine. The method was immunoSEQ multiplex PCR; TCRdb's version includes in-frame clones alone and lacks a portion of them. The repertoire has 150,000 to 200,000 clones, 85% to 95% of them found once; the top ten carry less than 1.5%. In this sample, this clone turned up a few times. The TCR was taken from an adult in good health. This material consisted of peripheral blood, taken on day 0 of AZD1222 vaccination.

The CDR3 is CSVLTGNTIYF. The DNA for the CDR3 is TGCAGCGTTTTAACTGGAAACACCATATATTTT. The gene calls are TRBV29-1 and TRBJ1-3; D remains ambiguous. CDR3 size: 11 residues. The germline CDR1 and CDR2 sequences are SQVTM and ANQGSEA. V lost 5 bases and J lost 2, with 4 bases in between.